Sequencing of this T cell receptor beta chain was carried out in a study of blood T cells in healthy people across ages. Overall study findings and caveats: Versus aged donors, long-lived donors had higher diversity and more naive CD4+ cells. Calculation of diversity from one million T cells yielded estimates considered to be underestimates.

Between the trimmed V and J ends, which lost 6 bases and 2 bases, there was a span of 10 bases. The CDR3 is 13 residues long. Germline V gene data show CDR1 as MNHEY and CDR2 as SVGAGI. A second PCR, run for roughly 7 to 11 cycles, used a sample-barcoded 5' primer plus a J-beta primer mix. Tagging of each cDNA molecule was performed by a template-switch adaptor with 12 random nucleotides. TCRdb ran MiXCR on the 5' RACE reads and lists one entry per CDR3 protein. The data contain 650,000 to 1,000,000 distinct CDR3 sequences, about 36% of them singletons. This clonotype appeared a few times. Its antigen is unknown.

The sequence was collected from a man aged 18 to 29 in good health. Specimen: blood. V gene TRBV6-5 combines with J gene TRBJ2-5, with D uncertain. For the CDR3, the DNA is TGTGCCAGCAGACCAAACACACAAGAGACCCAGTACTTC. Its translation is CASRPNTQETQYF.